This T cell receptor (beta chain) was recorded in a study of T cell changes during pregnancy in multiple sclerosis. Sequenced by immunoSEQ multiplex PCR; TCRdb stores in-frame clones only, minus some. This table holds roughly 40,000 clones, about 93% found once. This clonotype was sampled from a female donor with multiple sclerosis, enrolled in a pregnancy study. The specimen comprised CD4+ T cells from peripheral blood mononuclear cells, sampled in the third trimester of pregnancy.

CDR3 loop: CASSQPGLAGYEQYF. In DNA, the CDR3 is TGCGCCAGCAGCCAACCGGGACTAGCGGGATATGAGCAGTACTTC. The chain uses TRBV4-1 and TRBJ2-7, with 13 bases fitting TRBD2. This CDR3 spans 15 amino acids. Trimming took 2 bases from V and 7 from J; bases not matched to a gene: 5. CDR1 is MGHRA and CDR2 is YSYEKL in the germline V gene.